This TCR beta chain was identified in a study of OX40 agonist ivuxolimab in advanced cancers. As regards this clone: Antigen: not known.

General observations from the study: The antigen specificity of the peripheral T cells (those that were expanded) was not determined. CD8+ T cells (on average) carried more expanded clones than CD4+ T cells.

Trimming left V 0 bases short and J 1 base short, with 14 bases between. Germline values: CDR1 SGHRS, CDR2 YFSETQ. CDR3 length: 17 residues. Repertoires were generated with immunoSEQ multiplex PCR, while TCRdb's copy carries only in-frame clones and drops some. Among 96,000 or so clones listed, roughly four fifths were seen once. With baseline, cycle 4 day 1, and cycle 7 day 1 as timepoints, blood was sampled. This receptor was obtained from an adult with an advanced solid tumor such as melanoma, head and neck, liver or kidney cancer. The V gene is TRBV5-1, the J gene TRBJ2-1; D remains unclear. The material sequenced was CD4+ or CD8+ T cells sorted from blood, taken in a trial of the OX40 agonist ivuxolimab. CDR3 in DNA: TGCGCCAGCAGCTTGGAATCGCGTAGCCTGTCCTACAATGAGCAGTTCTTC. It is translated as CASSLESRSLSYNEQFF.